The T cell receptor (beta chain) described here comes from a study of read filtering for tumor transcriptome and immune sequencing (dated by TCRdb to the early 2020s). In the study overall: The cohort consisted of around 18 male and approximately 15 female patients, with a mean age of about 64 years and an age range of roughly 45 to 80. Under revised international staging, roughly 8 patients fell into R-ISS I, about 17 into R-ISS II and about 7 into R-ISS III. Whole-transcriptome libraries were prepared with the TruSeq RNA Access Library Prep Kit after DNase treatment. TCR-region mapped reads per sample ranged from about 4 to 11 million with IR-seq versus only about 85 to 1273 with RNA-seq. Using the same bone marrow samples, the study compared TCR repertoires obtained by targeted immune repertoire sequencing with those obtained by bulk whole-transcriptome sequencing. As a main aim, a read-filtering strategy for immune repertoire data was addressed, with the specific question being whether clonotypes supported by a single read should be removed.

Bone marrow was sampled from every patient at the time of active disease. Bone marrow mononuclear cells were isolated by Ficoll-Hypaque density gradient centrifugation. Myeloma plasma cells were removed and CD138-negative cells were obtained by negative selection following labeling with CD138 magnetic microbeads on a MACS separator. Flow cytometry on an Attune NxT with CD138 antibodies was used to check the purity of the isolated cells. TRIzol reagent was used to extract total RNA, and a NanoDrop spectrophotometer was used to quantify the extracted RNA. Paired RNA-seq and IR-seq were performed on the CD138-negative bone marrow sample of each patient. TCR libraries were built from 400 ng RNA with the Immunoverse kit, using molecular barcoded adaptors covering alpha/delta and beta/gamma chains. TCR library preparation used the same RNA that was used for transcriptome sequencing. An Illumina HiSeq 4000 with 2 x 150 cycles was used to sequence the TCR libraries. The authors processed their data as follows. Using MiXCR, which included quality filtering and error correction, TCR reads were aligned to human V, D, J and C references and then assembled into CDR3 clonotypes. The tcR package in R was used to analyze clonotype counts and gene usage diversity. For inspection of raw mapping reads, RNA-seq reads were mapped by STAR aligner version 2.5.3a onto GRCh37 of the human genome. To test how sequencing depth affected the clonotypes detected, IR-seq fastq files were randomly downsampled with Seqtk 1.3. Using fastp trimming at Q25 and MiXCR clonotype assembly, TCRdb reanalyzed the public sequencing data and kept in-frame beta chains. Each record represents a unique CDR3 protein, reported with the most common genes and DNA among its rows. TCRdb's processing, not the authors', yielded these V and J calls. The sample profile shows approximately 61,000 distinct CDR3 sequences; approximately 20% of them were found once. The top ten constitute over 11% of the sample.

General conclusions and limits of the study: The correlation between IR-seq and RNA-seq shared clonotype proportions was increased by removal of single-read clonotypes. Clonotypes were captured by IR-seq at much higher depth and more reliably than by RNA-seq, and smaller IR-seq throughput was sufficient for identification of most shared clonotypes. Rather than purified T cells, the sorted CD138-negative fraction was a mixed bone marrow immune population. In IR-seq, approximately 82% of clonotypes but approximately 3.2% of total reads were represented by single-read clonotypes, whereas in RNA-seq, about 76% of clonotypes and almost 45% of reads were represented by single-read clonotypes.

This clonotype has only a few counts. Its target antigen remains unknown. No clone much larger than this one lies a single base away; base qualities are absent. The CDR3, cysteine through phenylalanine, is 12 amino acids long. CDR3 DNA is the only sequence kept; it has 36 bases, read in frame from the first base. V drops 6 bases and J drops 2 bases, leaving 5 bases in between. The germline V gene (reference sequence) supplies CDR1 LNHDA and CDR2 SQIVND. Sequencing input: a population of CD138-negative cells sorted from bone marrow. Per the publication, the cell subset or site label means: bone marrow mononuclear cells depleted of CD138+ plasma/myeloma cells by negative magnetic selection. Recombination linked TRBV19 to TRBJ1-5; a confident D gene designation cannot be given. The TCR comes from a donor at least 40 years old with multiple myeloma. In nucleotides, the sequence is TGTGCCAGTAGGGTTGGCAATCAGCCCCAGCATTTT. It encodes CASRVGNQPQHF.